The clone carrying this T cell receptor (beta chain) was seen ten or more times. The data stem from a study of regulatory T cells in long-lasting Graves disease. Building of the TCR beta libraries involved iRepertoire HTBI primers and Arm-PCR of CDR3 regions. TCRdb analysed the multiplex PCR reads with MiXCR anew, one entry per CDR3 protein. The table has about 360,000 distinct CDR3 sequences, under 20% seen once; the top ten hold around 20%. Indicated time point: newly diagnosed GD, antithyroid drugs for less than 3 months. There was RNA extracted from PBMCs, and the TCR library was made from it. These data also featured in a second study, about T cells in Graves' hyperthyroidism and ophthalmopathy. Per that study: Researchers ran a first-round RT-PCR on the TCR CDR3 using the HTBI primer set.

The sequence came from a woman younger than 30 with Graves disease. The sequencing here drew on peripheral blood mononuclear cells (PBMCs), taken at new diagnosis, from a patient treated with antithyroid drugs.

The CDR3 spells CASSTQGADTQYF. The CDR3 nucleotides read TGTGCCAGCAGTACCCAGGGGGCAGATACGCAGTATTTT. J is TRBJ2-3 and V is TRBV2; 7 bases fit TRBD1. The CDR3 loop spans 13 amino acids. Germline V gene data show CDR1 as SNHLY and CDR2 as FYNNEI. Trimming cost V 5 bases and J 4 bases; bases outside gene matches: 3.